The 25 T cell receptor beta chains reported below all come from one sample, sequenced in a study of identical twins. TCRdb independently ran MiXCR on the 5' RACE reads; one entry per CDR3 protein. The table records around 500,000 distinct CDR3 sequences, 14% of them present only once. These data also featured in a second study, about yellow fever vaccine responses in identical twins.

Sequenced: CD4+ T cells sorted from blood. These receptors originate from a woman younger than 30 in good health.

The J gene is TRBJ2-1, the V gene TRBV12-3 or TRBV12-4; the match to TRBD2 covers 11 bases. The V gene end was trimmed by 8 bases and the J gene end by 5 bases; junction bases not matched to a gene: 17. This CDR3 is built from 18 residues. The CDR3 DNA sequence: TGTGCCAGCCAAACTAGCGGGGGTTCTTCCCCCCTTAACAATGAGCAGTTCTTC. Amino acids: CASQTSGGSSPLNNEQFF.

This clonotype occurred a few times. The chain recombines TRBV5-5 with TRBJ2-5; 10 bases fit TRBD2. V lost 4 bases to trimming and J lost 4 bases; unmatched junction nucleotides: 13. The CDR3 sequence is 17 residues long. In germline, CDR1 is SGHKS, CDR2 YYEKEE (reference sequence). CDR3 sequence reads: CASSPGLAGAKGETQYF. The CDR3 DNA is TGTGCCAGCAGCCCTGGGCTAGCGGGAGCGAAAGGAGAGACCCAGTACTTC. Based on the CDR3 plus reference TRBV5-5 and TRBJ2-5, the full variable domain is DAGVTQSPTHLIKTRGQQVTLRCSPISGHKSVSWYQQVLGQGPQFIFQYYEKEERGRGNFPDRFSARQFPNYSSELNVNALLLGDSALYLCASSPGLAGAKGETQYFGPGTRLLVL.

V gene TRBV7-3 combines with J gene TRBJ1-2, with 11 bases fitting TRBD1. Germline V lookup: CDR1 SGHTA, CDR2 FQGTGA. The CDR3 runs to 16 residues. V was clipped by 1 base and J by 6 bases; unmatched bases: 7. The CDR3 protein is CASSLNAGQGAHGYTF. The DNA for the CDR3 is TGTGCCAGCAGCTTAAACGCCGGACAGGGGGCCCATGGCTACACCTTC.

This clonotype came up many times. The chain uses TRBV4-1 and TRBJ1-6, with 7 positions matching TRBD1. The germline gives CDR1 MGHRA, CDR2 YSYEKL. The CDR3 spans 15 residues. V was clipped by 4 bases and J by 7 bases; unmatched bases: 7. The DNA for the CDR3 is TGCGCCAGCAGCCCTACCGGGACAGCAAATTCACCCCTCCACTTT. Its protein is CASSPTGTANSPLHF.

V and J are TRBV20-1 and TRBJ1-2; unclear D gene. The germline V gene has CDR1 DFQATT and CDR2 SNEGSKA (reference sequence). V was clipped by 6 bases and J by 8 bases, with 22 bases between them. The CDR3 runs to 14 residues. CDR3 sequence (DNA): TGCAGTGCCTACCGGCCTCTACTTAAGGAGGGCTACACCTTC. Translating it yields CSAYRPLLKEGYTF.

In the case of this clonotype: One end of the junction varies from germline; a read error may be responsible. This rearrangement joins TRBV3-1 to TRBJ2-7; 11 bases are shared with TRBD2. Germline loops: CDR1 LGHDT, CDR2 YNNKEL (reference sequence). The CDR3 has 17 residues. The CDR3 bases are TGTACCAGCAGTTCAGTCCTTGGACTAGCGGGTACCTACGAGCAGTACTTC. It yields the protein CTSSSVLGLAGTYEQYF.

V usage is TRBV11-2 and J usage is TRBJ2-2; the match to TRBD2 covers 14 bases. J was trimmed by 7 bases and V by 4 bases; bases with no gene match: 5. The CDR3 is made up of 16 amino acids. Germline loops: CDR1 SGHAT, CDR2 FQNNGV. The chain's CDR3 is CASSSGLAGEGGELFF. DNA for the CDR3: TGTGCCAGCAGCTCGGGACTAGCGGGAGAGGGCGGGGAGCTGTTTTTT.

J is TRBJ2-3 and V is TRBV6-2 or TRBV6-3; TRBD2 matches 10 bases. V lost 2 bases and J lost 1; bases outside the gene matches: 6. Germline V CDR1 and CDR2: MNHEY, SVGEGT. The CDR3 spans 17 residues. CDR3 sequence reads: CASSYETSGIRTDTQYF. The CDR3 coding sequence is TGTGCCAGCAGTTACGAAACTAGCGGGATTCGCACAGATACGCAGTATTTT.

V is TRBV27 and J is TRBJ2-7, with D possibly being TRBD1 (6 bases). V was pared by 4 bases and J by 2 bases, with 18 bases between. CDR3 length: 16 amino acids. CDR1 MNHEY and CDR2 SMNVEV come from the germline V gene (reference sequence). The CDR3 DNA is TGTGCCAGCAGTTCCTTACAGGGTACGAGGGCCTACGAGCAGTACTTC. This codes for CASSSLQGTRAYEQYF.

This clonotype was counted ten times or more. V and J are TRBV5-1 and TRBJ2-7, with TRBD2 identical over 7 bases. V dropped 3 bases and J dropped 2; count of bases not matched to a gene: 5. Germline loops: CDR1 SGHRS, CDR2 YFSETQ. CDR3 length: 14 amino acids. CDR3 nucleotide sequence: TGCGCCAGCAGCTGGGAGGGTCTAACCTACGAGCAGTACTTC. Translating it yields CASSWEGLTYEQYF.

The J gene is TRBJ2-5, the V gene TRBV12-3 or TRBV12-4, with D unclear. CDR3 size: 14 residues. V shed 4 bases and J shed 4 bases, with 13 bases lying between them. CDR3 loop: CASSYLPVRETQYF. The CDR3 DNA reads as TGTGCCAGCAGTTACCTCCCAGTGCGAGAGACCCAGTACTTC.

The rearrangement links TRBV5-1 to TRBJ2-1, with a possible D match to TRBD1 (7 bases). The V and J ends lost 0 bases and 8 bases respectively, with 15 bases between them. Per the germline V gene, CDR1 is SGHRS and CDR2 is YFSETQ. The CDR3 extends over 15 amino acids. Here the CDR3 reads CASSLGDSGWDEQFF. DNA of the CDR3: TGCGCCAGCAGCTTGGGGGACAGCGGGTGGGATGAGCAGTTCTTC.

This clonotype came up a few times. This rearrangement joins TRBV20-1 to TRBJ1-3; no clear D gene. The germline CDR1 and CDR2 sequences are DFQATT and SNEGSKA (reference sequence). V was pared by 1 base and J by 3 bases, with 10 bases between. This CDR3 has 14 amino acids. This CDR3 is CSARAAEIGNTIYF. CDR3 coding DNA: TGCAGTGCTAGAGCGGCGGAGATTGGAAACACCATATATTTT.

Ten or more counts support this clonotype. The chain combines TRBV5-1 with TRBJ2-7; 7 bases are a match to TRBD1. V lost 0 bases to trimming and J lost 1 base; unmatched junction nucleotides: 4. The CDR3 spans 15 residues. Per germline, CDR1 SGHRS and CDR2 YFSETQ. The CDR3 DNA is TGCGCCAGCAGCTTGGCCAACAGGGGATCCTACGAGCAGTACTTC. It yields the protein CASSLANRGSYEQYF.

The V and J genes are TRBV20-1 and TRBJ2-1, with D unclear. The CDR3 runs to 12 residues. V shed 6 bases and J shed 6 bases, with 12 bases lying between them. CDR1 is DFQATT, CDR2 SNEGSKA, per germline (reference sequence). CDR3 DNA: TGCAGTGCGTCCCCAGAGCCCAATGAGCAGTTCTTC. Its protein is CSASPEPNEQFF.

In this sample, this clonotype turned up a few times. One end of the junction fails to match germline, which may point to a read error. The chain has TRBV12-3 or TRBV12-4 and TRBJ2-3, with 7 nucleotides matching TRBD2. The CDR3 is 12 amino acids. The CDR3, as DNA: TGTGCCAGCAGTTTACAGGCTAGCGGTAGGATGTTT. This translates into CASSLQASGRMF.

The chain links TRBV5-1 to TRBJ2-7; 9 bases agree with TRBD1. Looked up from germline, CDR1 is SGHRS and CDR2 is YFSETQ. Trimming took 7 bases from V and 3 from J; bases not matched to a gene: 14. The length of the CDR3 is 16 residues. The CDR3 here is CASSLVMGQGNYEQYF. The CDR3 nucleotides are TGCGCCAGCTCCCTTGTAATGGGACAGGGAAACTACGAGCAGTACTTC.

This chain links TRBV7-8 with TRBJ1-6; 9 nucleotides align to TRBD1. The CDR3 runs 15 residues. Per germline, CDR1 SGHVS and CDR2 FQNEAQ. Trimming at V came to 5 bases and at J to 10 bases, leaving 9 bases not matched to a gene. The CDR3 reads CASSIKDRGESPLHF. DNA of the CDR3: TGTGCCAGCAGCATCAAGGACAGGGGCGAGTCACCCCTCCACTTT.

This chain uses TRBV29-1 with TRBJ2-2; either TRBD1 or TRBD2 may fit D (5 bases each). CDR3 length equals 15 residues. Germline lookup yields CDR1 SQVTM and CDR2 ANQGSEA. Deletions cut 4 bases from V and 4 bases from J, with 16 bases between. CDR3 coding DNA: TGCAGCGTTGGTGGACCGGGACCGGGCACCGGGGAGCTGTTTTTT. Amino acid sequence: CSVGGPGPGTGELFF.

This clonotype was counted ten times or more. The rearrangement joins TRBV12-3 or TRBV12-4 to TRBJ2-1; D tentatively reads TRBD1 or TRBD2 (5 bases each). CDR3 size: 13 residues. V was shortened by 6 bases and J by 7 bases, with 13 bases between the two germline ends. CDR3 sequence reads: CASRSTRGNEQFF. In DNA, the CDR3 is TGTGCCAGCAGATCCACTAGGGGAAATGAGCAGTTCTTC.

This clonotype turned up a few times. The CDR3, as DNA: TGCGCCAGCAAAATACCGGGTGGCGCAGCCCAAGAGACCCAGTACTTC. Protein: CASKIPGGAAQETQYF. The rearrangement joins TRBV4-3 to TRBJ2-5; D gene uncertain. This CDR3 is built from 16 residues. The V and J ends lost 7 bases and 1 base respectively, with 19 bases between them. Germline V gene data show CDR1 as LGHNA and CDR2 as YSLEER.

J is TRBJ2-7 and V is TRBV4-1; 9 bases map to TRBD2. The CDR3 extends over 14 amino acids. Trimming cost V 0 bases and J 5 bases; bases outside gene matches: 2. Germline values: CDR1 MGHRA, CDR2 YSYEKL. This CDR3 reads CASSQESSGNEQYF. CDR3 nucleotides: TGCGCCAGCAGCCAAGAATCTAGCGGGAACGAGCAGTACTTC.

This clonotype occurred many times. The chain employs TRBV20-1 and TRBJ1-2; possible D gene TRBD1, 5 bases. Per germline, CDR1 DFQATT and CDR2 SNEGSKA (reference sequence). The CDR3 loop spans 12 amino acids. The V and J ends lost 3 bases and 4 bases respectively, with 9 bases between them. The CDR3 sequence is CSASQGFYGYTF. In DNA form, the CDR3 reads TGCAGTGCTAGTCAGGGATTCTATGGCTACACCTTC.

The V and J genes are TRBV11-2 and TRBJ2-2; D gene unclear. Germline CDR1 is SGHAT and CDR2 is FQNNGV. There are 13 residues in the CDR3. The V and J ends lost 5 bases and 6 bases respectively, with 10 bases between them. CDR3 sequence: CASSVSRAGELFF. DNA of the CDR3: TGTGCCAGCAGCGTTAGCAGAGCCGGGGAGCTGTTTTTT.

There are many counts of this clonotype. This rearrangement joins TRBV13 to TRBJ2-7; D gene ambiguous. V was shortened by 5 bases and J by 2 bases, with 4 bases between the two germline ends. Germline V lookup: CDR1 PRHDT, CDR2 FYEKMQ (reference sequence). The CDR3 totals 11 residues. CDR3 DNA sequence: TGTGCCAGCAGCGACACCTACGAGCAGTACTTC. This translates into CASSDTYEQYF.